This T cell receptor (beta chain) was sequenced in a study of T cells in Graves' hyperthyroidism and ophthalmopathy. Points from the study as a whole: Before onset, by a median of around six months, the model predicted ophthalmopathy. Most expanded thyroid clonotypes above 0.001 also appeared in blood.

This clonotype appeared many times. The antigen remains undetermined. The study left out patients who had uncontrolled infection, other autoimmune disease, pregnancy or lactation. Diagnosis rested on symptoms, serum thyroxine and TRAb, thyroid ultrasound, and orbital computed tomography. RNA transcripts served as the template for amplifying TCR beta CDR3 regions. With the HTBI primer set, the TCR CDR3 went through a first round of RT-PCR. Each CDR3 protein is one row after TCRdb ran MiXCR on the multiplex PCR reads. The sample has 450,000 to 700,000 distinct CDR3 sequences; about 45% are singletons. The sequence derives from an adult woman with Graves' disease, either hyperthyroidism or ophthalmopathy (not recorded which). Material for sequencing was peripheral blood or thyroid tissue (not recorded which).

CDR3 loop: CATSRDFGAGQPQHF. The CDR3 DNA follows: TGTGCCACCAGCAGAGATTTTGGGGCCGGGCAGCCCCAGCATTTT. This chain uses TRBV15 with TRBJ1-5, with a weak D call TRBD1 (5 bases). V shed 0 bases and J shed 7 bases, with 13 bases lying between them. The V gene's germline CDR1 is LNHNV and CDR2 YYDKDF (reference sequence). This CDR3 contains 15 residues.